The 9 T cell receptor beta chains listed next were all sequenced from one sample in a study of cytomegalovirus exposure and HLA in healthy donors. Method: immunoSEQ multiplex PCR; TCRdb's copy keeps in-frame clones and lacks some. The sample consists of over 250,000 clones, approximately 86% of them appearing once. What was sequenced was PBMCs. These TCRs come from a woman between 18 and 30 years old in good health and CMV-seronegative.

This clone turned up a few times. V and J are TRBV29-1 and TRBJ1-1; TRBD1 matches 9 bases. Germline V lookup: CDR1 SQVTM, CDR2 ANQGSEA. There are 12 residues in the CDR3. V gave up 7 bases and J gave up 4 bases; unmatched junction bases: 4. CDR3 sequence reads: CSAHRGLTEAFF. The CDR3 nucleotides are TGCAGCGCCCACAGGGGGCTCACTGAAGCTTTCTTT.

The chain is built from TRBV10-1 and TRBJ2-7; D ambiguous. Trimming took off 4 bases at V and 2 bases at J, with 9 bases between the two ends. There are 13 residues in the CDR3. Germline V CDR1 and CDR2: WNHNN, SYGVQD (reference sequence). As DNA, the CDR3 is TGCGCCAGCAGTGCATACTTAACCTACGAGCAGTACTTC. Translation gives CASSAYLTYEQYF.

The chain joins TRBV6-5 to TRBJ1-1; no definite D call. Trimming cost V 0 bases and J 8 bases, with 7 bases left between them. The CDR3 is 12 amino acids. Germline loops: CDR1 MNHEY, CDR2 SVGAGI. For the CDR3, the DNA is TGTGCCAGCAGTTACTCGGGCCGGGAAGCTTTCTTT. Translated, it gives CASSYSGREAFF.

This clone was observed a handful of times. This chain uses TRBV19 with TRBJ1-2, with 7 bases fitting TRBD1. V trimming: 4 bases; J trimming: 1 base; junction bases outside the gene matches: 6. CDR1 and CDR2 (germline): LNHDA, SQIVND (reference sequence). This CDR3 is built from 15 residues. CDR3 DNA sequence: TGTGCCAGTAGTAAACAGGGGCCAAGTAACTATGGCTACACCTTC. Its translation: CASSKQGPSNYGYTF.

The chain carries TRBV6-1 and TRBJ2-3, with a possible D match to TRBD1 (7 bases). The CDR3 totals 14 residues. Germline CDR1 MNHNS, CDR2 SASEGT. V lost 6 bases, J lost 0 bases, and 10 bases lay in between. CDR3 sequence: CASRRDSSTDTQYF. CDR3 sequence (DNA): TGTGCCAGCAGGCGGGACAGTAGCACAGATACGCAGTATTTT.

The gene calls are TRBV9 and TRBJ2-1, with no clear D. V lost 0 bases to trimming and J lost 10 bases, with 11 bases between them. The CDR3 sequence is 13 residues long. Germline V gives CDR1 SGDLS, CDR2 YYNGEE. In DNA, the CDR3 is TGTGCCAGCAGCGTAGGGTACTCCATGGAGCAGTTCTTC. Translation: CASSVGYSMEQFF.

The chain recombines TRBV9 with TRBJ2-7; D perhaps matches TRBD2 (6 bases). The V end lost 4 bases, the J end lost 0 bases, and 17 bases lay between the germline ends. CDR3 length equals 16 residues. In germline, CDR1 is SGDLS, CDR2 YYNGEE. CDR3 loop: CASSPGTFEYSYEQYF. As DNA, the CDR3 is TGTGCCAGCAGCCCGGGGACTTTCGAATACTCCTACGAGCAGTACTTC. The complete variable domain, with remaining parts taken from reference TRBV9 and TRBJ2-7, reads DSGVTQTPKHLITATGQRVTLRCSPRSGDLSVYWYQQSLDQGLQFLIQYYNGEERAKGNILERFSAQQFPDLHSELNLSSLELGDSALYFCASSPGTFEYSYEQYFGPGTRLTVT.

The chain joins TRBV29-1 to TRBJ2-1; 7 bases are a match to TRBD2. This CDR3 has 14 residues. Trimming cost V 6 bases and J 10 bases; bases outside gene matches: 15. Per germline, CDR1 SQVTM and CDR2 ANQGSEA. The CDR3: CSVVLHGRQGEQFF. CDR3 nucleotide sequence: TGCAGCGTAGTACTTCACGGGAGGCAGGGAGAGCAGTTCTTC.

This chain links TRBV7-7 with TRBJ2-2, with 10 positions matching TRBD1. The V segment lost 3 bases and the J segment 6 bases; nucleotides outside the gene matches: 4. Germline V gene data show CDR1 as SSHAT and CDR2 as FNYEAQ (reference sequence). The CDR3 runs to 15 residues. The CDR3 nucleotides are TGTGCCAGCAGCTTTTGGGACAGGGGTGCCGGGGAGCTGTTTTTT. It encodes CASSFWDRGAGELFF. Full variable domain (rest looked up from reference TRBV7-7 and TRBJ2-2): GAGVSQSPRYKVTKRGQDVTLRCDPISSHATLYWYQQALGQGPEFLTYFNYEAQPDKSGLPSDRFSAERPEGSISTLTIQRTEQRDSAMYRCASSFWDRGAGELFFGEGSRLTVL.